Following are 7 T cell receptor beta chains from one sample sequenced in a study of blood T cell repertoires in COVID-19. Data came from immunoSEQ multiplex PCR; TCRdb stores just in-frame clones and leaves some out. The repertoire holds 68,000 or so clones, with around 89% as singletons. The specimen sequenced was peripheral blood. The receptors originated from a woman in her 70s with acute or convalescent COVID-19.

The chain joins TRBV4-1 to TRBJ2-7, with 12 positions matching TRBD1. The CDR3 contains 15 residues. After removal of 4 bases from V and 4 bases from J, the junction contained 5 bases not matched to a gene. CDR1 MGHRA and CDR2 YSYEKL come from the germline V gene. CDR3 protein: CASSLGTGGRYEQYF. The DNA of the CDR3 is TGCGCCAGCAGCCTAGGGACAGGGGGCAGGTACGAGCAGTACTTC.

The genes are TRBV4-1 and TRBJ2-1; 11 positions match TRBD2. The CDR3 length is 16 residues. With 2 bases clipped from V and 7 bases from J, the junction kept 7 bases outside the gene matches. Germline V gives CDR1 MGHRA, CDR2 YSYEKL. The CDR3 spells CASSQISGGARNEQFF. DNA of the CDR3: TGCGCCAGCAGCCAAATTAGCGGGGGGGCCAGAAATGAGCAGTTCTTC.

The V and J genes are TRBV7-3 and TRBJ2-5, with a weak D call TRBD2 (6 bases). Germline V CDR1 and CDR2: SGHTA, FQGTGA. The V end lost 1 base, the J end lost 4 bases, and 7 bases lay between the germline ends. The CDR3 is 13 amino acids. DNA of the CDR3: TGTGCCAGCAGCTTAAACGGGGGAGAGACCCAGTACTTC. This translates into CASSLNGGETQYF.

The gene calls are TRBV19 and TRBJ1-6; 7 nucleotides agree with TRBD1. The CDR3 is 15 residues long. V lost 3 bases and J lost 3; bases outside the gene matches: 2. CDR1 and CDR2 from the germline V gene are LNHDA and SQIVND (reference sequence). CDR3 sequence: CASSIRTGYNSPLHF. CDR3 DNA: TGTGCCAGTAGTATCCGGACAGGCTATAATTCACCCCTCCACTTT.

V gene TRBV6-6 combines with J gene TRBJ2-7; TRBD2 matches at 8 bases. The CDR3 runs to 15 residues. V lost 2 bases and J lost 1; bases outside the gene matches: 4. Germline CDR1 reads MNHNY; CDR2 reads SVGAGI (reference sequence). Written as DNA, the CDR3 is TGTGCCAGCAGTTACAGGACTAGCATTTCCTACGAGCAGTACTTC. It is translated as CASSYRTSISYEQYF.

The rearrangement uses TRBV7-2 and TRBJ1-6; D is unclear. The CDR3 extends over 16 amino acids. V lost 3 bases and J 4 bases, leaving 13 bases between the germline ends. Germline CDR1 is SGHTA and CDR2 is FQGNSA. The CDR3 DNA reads TGTGCCAGCAGCTTGACGAGAGGGTTTTATAATTCACCCCTCCACTTT. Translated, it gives CASSLTRGFYNSPLHF.

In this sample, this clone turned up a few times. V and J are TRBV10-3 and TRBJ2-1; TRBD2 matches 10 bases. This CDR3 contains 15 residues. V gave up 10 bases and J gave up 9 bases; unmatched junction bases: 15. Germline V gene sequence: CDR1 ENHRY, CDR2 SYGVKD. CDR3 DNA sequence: TGTGCCACCCTGAGTGGTAGCGGGGGGCCCGGTGAGCAGTTCTTC. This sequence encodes CATLSGSGGPGEQFF.